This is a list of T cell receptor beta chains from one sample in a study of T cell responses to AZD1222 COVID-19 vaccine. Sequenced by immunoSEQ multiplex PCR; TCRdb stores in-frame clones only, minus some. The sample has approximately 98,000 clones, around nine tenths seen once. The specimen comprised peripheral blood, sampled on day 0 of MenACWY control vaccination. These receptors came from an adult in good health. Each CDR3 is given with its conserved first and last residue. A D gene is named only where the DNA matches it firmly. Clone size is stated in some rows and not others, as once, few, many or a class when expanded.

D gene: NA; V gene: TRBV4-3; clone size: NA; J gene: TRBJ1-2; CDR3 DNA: TGCGCCAGCAGCCAAGATATTGGGGGGGCCTATGGCTACACCTTC; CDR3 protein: CASSQDIGGAYGYTF
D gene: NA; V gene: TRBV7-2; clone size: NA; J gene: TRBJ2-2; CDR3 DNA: TGTGCCAGCAGCTTACCGATGAACACCGGGGAGCTGTTTTTT; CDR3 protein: CASSLPMNTGELFF
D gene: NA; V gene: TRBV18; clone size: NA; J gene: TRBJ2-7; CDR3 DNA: TGTGCCAGCTCACCATATGCCTCCATCGGTGAGCAGTACTTC; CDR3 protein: CASSPYASIGEQYF
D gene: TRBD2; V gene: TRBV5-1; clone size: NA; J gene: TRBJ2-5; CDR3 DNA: TGCGCCAGCAGCCAAGGACTAGCGGGAGAGACCCAGTACTTC; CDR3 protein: CASSQGLAGETQYF
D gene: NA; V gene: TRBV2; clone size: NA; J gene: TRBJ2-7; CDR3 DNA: TGTGCCAGCAGCCCACGGCCGTCGGGATACGAGCAGTACTTC; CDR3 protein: CASSPRPSGYEQYF
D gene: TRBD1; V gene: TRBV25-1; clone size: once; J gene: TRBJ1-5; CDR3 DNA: TGTGCCAGCAGTGGGAGGACAGGGGGGAATAGCAATCAGCCCCAGCATTTT; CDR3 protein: CASSGRTGGNSNQPQHF
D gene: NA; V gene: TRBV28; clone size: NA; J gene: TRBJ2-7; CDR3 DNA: TGTGCCAGCAGCAGAGGGGTCTACGAGCAGTACTTC; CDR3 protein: CASSRGVYEQYF
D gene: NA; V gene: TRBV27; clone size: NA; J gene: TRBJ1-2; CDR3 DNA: TGTGCCAGCAGTTCAACCCGGACGATGCGTGGCTACACCTTC; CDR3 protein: CASSSTRTMRGYTF
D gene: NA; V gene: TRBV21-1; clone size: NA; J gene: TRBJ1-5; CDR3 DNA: TGTGCCAGCAGCAAAGGTGACACCCACAATCAGCCCCAGCATTTT; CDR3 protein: CASSKGDTHNQPQHF
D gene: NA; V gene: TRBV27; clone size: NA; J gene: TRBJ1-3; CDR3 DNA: TGTGCCAGCAGGCAGAAGAGCTCTGGAAACACCATATATTTT; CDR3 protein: CASRQKSSGNTIYF
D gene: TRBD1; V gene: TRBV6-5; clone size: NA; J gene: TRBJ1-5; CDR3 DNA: TGTGCCAGCAGCTCAGGGGGCCATAGCAATCAGCCCCAGCATTTT; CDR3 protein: CASSSGGHSNQPQHF
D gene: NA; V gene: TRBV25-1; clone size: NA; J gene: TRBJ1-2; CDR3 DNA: TGTGCCAGCAGTGAAGGTACAGCCTTTAACTATGGCTACACCTTC; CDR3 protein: CASSEGTAFNYGYTF
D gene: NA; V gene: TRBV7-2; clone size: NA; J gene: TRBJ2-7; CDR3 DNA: TGTGCCAGCAGCTTTACCCTAAACCTGGAGCAGTACTTC; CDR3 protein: CASSFTLNLEQYF
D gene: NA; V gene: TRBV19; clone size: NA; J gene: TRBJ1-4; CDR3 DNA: TGTGCCAGTAGTATGAGGCCGGGTACTAATGAAAAACTGTTTTTT; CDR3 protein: CASSMRPGTNEKLFF
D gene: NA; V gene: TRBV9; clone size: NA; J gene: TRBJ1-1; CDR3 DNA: TGTGCCAGCAGCGTAGCTACGGGGGGAAACATGAACACTGAAGCTTTCTTT; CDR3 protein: CASSVATGGNMNTEAFF
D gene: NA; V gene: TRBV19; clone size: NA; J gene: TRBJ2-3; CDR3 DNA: TGTGCCAGTAGTATGCACAGGGAAACGGCAGATACGCAGTATTTT; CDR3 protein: CASSMHRETADTQYF
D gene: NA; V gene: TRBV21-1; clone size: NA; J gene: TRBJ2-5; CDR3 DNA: TGTGCCAGCAGCAAAGCAATCTCGCTGACGGGGCTCTTCAAAGAGACCCAGTACTTC; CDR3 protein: CASSKAISLTGLFKETQYF
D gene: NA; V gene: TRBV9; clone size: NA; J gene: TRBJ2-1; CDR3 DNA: TGTGCCAGCAGCTTCAACCCGACAGAGCCCTACAATGAGCAGTTCTTC; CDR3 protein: CASSFNPTEPYNEQFF
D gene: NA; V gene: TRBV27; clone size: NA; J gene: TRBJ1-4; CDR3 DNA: TGTGCCAGCAGTCACAGGAATGAAAAACTGTTTTTT; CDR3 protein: CASSHRNEKLFF
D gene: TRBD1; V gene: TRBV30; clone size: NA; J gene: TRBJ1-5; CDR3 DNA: TGTGCCTGGAGTCTAAGGACAGGCAACCAGCCCCAGCATTTT; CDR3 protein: CAWSLRTGNQPQHF
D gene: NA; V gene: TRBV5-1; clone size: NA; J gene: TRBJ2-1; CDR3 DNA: TGCGCCAGCAGCTTGGTGGCGGGGTCCTACAATGAGCAGTTCTTC; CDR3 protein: CASSLVAGSYNEQFF
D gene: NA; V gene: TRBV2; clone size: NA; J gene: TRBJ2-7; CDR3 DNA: TGTGCCAGCCGCGCAGGGTCTTACGAGCAGTACTTC; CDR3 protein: CASRAGSYEQYF
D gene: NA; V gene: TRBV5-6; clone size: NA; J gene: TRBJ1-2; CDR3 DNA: TGTGCCAGCAGCTTGGGGGTTGGCTACACCTTC; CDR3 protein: CASSLGVGYTF
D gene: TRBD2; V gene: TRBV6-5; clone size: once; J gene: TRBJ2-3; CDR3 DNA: TGTGCCAGCACTAGCGGGGTTAGCACAGATACGCAGTATTTT; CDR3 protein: CASTSGVSTDTQYF
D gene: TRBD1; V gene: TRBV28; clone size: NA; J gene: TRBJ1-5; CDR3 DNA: TGTGCCAGCAGCTGGAATCCGGGACAGGACAATCAGCCCCAGCATTTT; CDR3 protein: CASSWNPGQDNQPQHF
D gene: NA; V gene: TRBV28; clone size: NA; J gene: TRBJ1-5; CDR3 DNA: TGTGCCAGCAGTTCCGTAGGACAGCCCCAGCATTTT; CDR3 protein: CASSSVGQPQHF
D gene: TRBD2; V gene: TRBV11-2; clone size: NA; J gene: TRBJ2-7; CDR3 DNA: TGTGCCAGCGGGGTAGCGGGGAACGAGCAGTACTTC; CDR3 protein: CASGVAGNEQYF
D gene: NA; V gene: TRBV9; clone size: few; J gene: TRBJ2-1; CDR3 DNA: TGTGCCAGCAGCATTAGCGGTACCCTAACAGGTGAGCAGTTCTTC; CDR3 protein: CASSISGTLTGEQFF
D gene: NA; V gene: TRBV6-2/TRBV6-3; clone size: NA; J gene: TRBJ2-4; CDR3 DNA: TGTGCCAGCAGTTCTGGCATAGCCAAAAACATTCAGTACTTC; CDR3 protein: CASSSGIAKNIQYF
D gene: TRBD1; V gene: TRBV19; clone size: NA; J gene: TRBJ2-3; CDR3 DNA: TGTGCCAGTAGTGCGACAGGGGGCACAGATACGCAGTATTTT; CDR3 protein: CASSATGGTDTQYF
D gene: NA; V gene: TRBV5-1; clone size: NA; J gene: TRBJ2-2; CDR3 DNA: TGCGCCAGCAGCCGGGACGTGGCGGAGGACGGGGAGCTGTTTTTT; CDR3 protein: CASSRDVAEDGELFF
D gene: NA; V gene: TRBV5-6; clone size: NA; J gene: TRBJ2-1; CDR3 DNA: TGTGCCAGCAGCTTGCGCGGGGGCAATTACAATGAGCAGTTCTTC; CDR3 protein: CASSLRGGNYNEQFF
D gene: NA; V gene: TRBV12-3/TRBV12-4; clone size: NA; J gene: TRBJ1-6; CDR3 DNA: TGTGCCAGCAGCGAGGGGAACTCACCCCTCCACTTT; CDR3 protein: CASSEGNSPLHF
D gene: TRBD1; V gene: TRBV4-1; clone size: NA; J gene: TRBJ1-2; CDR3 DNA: TGCGCCAGCAGCCGGACAGGGCGAGACTATGGCTACACCTTC; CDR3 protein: CASSRTGRDYGYTF
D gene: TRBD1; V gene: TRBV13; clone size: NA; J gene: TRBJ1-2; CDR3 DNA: TGTGCCAGCAGCCGTTCACAGGGGTTTGGCTACACCTTC; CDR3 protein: CASSRSQGFGYTF
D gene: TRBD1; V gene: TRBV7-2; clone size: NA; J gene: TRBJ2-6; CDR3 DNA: TGTGCCAGCAGCTCGGGACAGGGCTCTGGGGCCAACGTCCTGACTTTC; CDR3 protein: CASSSGQGSGANVLTF
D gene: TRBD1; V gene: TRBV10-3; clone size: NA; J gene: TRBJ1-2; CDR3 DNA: TGTGCCATCAGACCCGGACAGGGGGCGCTTGGCTACACCTTC; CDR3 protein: CAIRPGQGALGYTF
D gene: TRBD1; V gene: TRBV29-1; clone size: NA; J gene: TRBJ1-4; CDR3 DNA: TGCAGCGTCGCACAGGGGAGTGAAAAACTGTTTTTT; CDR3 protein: CSVAQGSEKLFF
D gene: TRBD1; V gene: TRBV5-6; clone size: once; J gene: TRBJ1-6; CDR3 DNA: TGTGCCAGCAGCTTCGGGACAGGGAGGTCACCCCTCCACTTT; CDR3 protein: CASSFGTGRSPLHF
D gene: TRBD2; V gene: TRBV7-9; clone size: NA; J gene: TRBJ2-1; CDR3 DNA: TGTGCCAGCAGCAAAGGACTAGCGGGGGTGTCTGAGCAGTTCTTC; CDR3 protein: CASSKGLAGVSEQFF
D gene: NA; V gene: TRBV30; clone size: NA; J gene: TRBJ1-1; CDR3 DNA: TGTGCCTGGAGCGATCGGGGGGGGTCGGCTTTCTTT; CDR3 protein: CAWSDRGGSAFF
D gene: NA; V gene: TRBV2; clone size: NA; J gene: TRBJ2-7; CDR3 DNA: TGTGCCAGCAGCGGCCCAGGGAACGAGCAGTACTTC; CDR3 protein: CASSGPGNEQYF
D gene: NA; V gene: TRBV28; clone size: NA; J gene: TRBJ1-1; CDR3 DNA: TGTGCCAGCAGTTCTCTCGAGGACAGCCGAAAAGGGACTGAAGCTTTCTTT; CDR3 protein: CASSSLEDSRKGTEAFF